Sequencing of this T cell receptor (beta chain) was carried out in a study of molecular identifiers for immune sequencing clone quantification. Germline CDR1 ENHRY, CDR2 SYGVKD. Trimming pared 2 bases from V and 2 bases from J, leaving 23 bases between. The CDR3 has 19 residues. This clonotype was detected ten times or more. TCRdb re-derived calls from the PCR reads in MiXCR, one entry per CDR3 protein. Altogether roughly 97,000 distinct CDR3 sequences are present, roughly a quarter being singletons, with the ten largest covering 0.94%. This sequence was found in a human donor in good health. Some libraries in this study had Jurkat cell RNA spiked in. The chain has TRBV10-3 and TRBJ2-3; possibly TRBD2 for D (6 bases). Sequencing used naive CD8+ T cells from blood, with Jurkat cell RNA spiked in. Subset defined: FACS-sorted CD8+CD4-CCR7+CD45RA+ naive T cells. This chain's CDR3 is CAISEPWVVGSGSTDTQYF. The CDR3 DNA reads TGTGCCATCAGTGAGCCCTGGGTGGTGGGTAGCGGATCCACAGATACGCAGTATTTT.